Detailed here is one T cell receptor (beta chain). The antigen remains unidentified. The record originates from a study of CD8+ T cells in alopecia areata. Isolated RNA was reverse transcribed into cDNA used as the sequencing template. TCRdb keeps only in-frame clones here, not all; method: immunoSEQ multiplex PCR. Counted here are around 210,000 clones, more than 55% occurring once; the ten biggest clones make up over 4%. Study-level results: When scalp samples are sequenced, resident alphabeta T cells of normal skin are also captured. Lesional scalp exceeded normal scalp in clonality, especially in alopecia totalis/universalis.

Sorted out of PBMCs were CD4+ T cells and CD8+ T cells. CDR1 is PRHDT, CDR2 FYEKMQ, per germline (reference sequence). This CDR3 has 15 residues. With 5 bases removed from V and 5 bases from J, the gap between germline ends came to 16 bases. V gene TRBV13 combines with J gene TRBJ2-1, with TRBD1 as a possible D gene (6 bases). The sequenced sample was CD8+ T cells sorted from blood. This sequence was found in a human donor in good health. CDR3 in DNA: TGTGCCAGCAGCGAACAGGGCGGTGGTCACAATGAGCAGTTCTTC. This translates into CASSEQGGGHNEQFF.